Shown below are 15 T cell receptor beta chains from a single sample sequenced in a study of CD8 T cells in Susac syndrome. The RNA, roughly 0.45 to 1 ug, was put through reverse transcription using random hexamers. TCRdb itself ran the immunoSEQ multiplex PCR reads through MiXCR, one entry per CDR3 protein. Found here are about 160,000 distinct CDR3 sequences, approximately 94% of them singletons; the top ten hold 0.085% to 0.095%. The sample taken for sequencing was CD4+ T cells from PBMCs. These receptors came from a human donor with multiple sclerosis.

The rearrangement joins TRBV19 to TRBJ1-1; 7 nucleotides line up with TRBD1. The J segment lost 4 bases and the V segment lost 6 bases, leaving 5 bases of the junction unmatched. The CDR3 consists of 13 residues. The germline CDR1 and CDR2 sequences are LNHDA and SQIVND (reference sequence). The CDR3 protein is CASRGQVVTEAFF. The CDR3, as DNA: TGTGCCAGTAGAGGACAGGTGGTCACTGAAGCTTTCTTT.

CDR3 region: CASSPPGLAGAQYF. For the CDR3, the DNA is TGTGCCAGCTCACCACCGGGCCTGGCTGGGGCGCAGTATTTT. V gene TRBV18 combines with J gene TRBJ2-3; no clear D gene. Germline lookup yields CDR1 KGHSH and CDR2 LQKENI. Between the trimmed V and J ends, which lost 0 bases and 10 bases, there was a span of 14 bases. The CDR3 spans 14 residues.

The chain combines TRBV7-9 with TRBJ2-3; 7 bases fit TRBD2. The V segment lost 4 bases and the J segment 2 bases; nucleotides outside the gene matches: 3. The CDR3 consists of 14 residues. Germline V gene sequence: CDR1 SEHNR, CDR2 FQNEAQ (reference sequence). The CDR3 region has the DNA TGTGCCAGCAGCTCGAGCGGGATCACAGATACGCAGTATTTT. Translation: CASSSSGITDTQYF.

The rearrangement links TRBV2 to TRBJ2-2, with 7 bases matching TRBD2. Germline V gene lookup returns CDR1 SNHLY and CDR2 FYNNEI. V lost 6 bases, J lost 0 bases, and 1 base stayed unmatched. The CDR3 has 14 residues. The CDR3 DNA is TGTGCCAGCAGCCGGGAGGCGAACACCGGGGAGCTGTTTTTT. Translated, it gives CASSREANTGELFF.

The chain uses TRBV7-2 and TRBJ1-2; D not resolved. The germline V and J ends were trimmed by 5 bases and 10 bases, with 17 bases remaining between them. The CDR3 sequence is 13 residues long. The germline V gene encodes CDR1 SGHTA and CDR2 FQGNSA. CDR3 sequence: CASSPEPNSFYTF. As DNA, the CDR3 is TGTGCCAGCAGCCCCGAACCGAATTCTTTCTACACCTTC.

The CDR3 DNA reads as TGTGCCAGTAGATCGAGGAAAAAACTGTTTTTT. As protein: CASRSRKKLFF. This chain joins TRBV19 and TRBJ1-4; no firm D call. V lost 6 bases and J 9 bases, leaving 8 bases between the germline ends. Germline V CDR1 and CDR2: LNHDA, SQIVND (reference sequence). The CDR3 contains 11 residues.

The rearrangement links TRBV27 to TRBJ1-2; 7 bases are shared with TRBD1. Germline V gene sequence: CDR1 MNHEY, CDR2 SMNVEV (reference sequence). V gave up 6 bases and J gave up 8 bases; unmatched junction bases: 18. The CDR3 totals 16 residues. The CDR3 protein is CASSPAGGTLGGGYTF. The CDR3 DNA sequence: TGTGCCAGCAGCCCGGCAGGGGGAACCCTTGGAGGCGGCTACACCTTC.

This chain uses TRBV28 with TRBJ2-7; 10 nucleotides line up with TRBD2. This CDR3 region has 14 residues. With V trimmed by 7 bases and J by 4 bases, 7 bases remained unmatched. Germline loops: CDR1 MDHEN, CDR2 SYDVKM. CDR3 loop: CASTSPAGGYEQYF. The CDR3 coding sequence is TGTGCCAGCACCTCCCCAGCGGGAGGGTACGAGCAGTACTTC.

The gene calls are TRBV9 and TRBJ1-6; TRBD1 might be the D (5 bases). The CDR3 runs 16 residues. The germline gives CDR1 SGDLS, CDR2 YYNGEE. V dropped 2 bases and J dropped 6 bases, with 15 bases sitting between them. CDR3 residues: CASSVQGGPPNSPLHF. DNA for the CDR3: TGTGCCAGCAGCGTCCAGGGTGGACCCCCTAATTCACCCCTCCACTTT. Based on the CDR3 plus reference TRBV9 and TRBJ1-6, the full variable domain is DSGVTQTPKHLITATGQRVTLRCSPRSGDLSVYWYQQSLDQGLQFLIQYYNGEERAKGNILERFSAQQFPDLHSELNLSSLELGDSALYFCASSVQGGPPNSPLHFGNGTRLTVT.

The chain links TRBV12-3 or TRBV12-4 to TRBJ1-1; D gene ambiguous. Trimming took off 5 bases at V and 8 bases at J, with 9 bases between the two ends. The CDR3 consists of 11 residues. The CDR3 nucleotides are TGTGCCAGCAGTACGGGATCAGAAGCTTTCTTT. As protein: CASSTGSEAFF.

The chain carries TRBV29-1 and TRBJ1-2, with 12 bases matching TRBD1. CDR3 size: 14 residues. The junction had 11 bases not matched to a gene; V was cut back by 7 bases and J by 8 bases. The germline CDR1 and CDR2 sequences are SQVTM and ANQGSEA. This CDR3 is CSGAPGQGAEGYTF. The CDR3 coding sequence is TGCAGCGGCGCACCGGGACAGGGGGCGGAAGGCTACACCTTC.

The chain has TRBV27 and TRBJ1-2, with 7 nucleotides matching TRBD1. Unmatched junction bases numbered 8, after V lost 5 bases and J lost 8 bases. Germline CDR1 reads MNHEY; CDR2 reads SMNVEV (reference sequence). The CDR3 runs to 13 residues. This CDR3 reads CASSKSTGNGYTF. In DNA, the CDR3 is TGTGCCAGCAGTAAATCGACAGGGAACGGCTACACCTTC.

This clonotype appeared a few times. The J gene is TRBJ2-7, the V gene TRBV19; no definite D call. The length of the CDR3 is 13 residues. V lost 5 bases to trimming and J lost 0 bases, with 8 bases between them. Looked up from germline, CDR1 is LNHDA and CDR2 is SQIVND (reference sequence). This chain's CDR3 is CASSRLSSYEQYF. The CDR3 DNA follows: TGTGCCAGTAGTCGTCTTAGCTCCTACGAGCAGTACTTC.

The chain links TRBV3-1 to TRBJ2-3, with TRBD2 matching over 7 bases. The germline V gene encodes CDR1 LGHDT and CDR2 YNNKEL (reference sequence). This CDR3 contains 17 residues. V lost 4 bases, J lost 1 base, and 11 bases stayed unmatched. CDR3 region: CASSRSLGTIGTDTQYF. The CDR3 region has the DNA TGTGCCAGCAGCCGGAGCCTCGGGACTATCGGCACAGATACGCAGTATTTT.

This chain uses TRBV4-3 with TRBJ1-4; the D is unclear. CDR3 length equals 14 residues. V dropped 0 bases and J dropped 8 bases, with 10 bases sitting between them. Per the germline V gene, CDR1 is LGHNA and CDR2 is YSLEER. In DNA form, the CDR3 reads TGCGCCAGCAGCCAAGAGACTAGGGAGGAAAAACTGTTTTTT. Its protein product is CASSQETREEKLFF.